These 7 T cell receptor beta chains came from one sample sequenced in a study of blood T cell repertoires in COVID-19. TCRdb's copy holds only in-frame clones and misses some; the assay was immunoSEQ multiplex PCR. This sample has 95,000 to 150,000 clones, with 84% found just once. Sample: PBMCs or T cells enriched from blood (not recorded which). The receptor set was obtained from a woman aged 25-40 years who had recovered from COVID-19.

This CDR3 is CSPGEANYGYTF. In DNA, the CDR3 is TGCAGCCCCGGTGAAGCTAACTATGGCTACACCTTC. The chain links TRBV29-1 to TRBJ1-2; the D is unclear. This CDR3 contains 12 residues. Germline V gives CDR1 SQVTM, CDR2 ANQGSEA. With 8 bases removed from V and 0 bases from J, the gap between germline ends came to 10 bases.

This chain connects TRBV6-5 to TRBJ2-1; 9 nucleotides line up with TRBD2. V trimming: 1 base; J trimming: 8 bases; junction bases outside the gene matches: 6. The CDR3 covers 15 residues. Germline-derived CDR1 and CDR2 are MNHEY and SVGAGI. As DNA, the CDR3 is TGTGCCAGCAGTTACTTGGCTAGCGGGAAAGATGAGCAGTTCTTC. Protein product: CASSYLASGKDEQFF.

The chain uses TRBV2 and TRBJ2-5; weak D call: TRBD1 (6 bases). Trimming left V 3 bases short and J 4 bases short, with 9 bases between. The CDR3 is made up of 13 amino acids. Germline CDR1 reads SNHLY; CDR2 reads FYNNEI. The CDR3: CASSDQGPETQYF. CDR3 nucleotide sequence: TGTGCCAGCAGTGATCAGGGGCCAGAGACCCAGTACTTC. The complete variable domain, with remaining parts taken from reference TRBV2 and TRBJ2-5, reads EPEVTQTPSHQVTQMGQEVILRCVPISNHLYFYWYRQILGQKVEFLVSFYNNEISEKSEIFDDQFSVERPDGSNFTLKIRSTKLEDSAMYFCASSDQGPETQYFGPGTRLLVL.

The J gene is TRBJ2-5, the V gene TRBV4-3, with 11 bases that match TRBD1. CDR1 and CDR2 from the germline V gene are LGHNA and YSLEER. This CDR3 region has 15 residues. Unmatched junction bases numbered 3, after V lost 1 base and J lost 5 bases. The CDR3 here is CASSQADRGRETQYF. The CDR3 DNA reads TGCGCCAGCAGCCAAGCGGACAGGGGGCGGGAGACCCAGTACTTC.

The chain has TRBV6-1 and TRBJ1-6, with D perhaps TRBD1 (5 bases). The CDR3 is 14 amino acids. Germline CDR1 reads MNHNS; CDR2 reads SASEGT. Trimming took off 1 base at V and 6 bases at J, with 7 bases between the two ends. For the CDR3, the DNA is TGTGCCAGCAGTGAAGGTAGGGGTAATTCACCCCTCCACTTT. Encoded protein: CASSEGRGNSPLHF.

This chain links TRBV18 with TRBJ2-3; 7 bases agree with TRBD1. The J segment lost 0 bases and the V segment lost 1 base, leaving 4 bases of the junction unmatched. The germline V gene encodes CDR1 KGHSH and CDR2 LQKENI. This CDR3 comprises 16 residues. In nucleotides, the CDR3 is TGTGCCAGCTCACCACTACAGGGGCCCAGCACAGATACGCAGTATTTT. Amino acid sequence: CASSPLQGPSTDTQYF.

The CDR3 sequence is CASSIGQGYHEQYF. The CDR3 coding sequence is TGTGCCAGTAGTATCGGACAGGGGTACCACGAGCAGTACTTC. The V gene is TRBV19, the J gene TRBJ2-7; 9 bases agree with TRBD1. V was pared by 3 bases and J by 5 bases, with 5 bases of the junction left unmatched. The CDR3 is 14 amino acids. The V gene's germline CDR1 is LNHDA and CDR2 SQIVND (reference sequence).